This T cell receptor beta chain is from a study of OX40 agonist ivuxolimab in advanced cancers. Germline CDR1 reads ENHRY; CDR2 reads SYGVKD. Losses at the gene ends were 10 bases for V and 0 bases for J; bases not matched to a gene: 6. CDR3 length: 14 amino acids. This table comes from immunoSEQ multiplex PCR, and its TCRdb copy is limited to in-frame clones, with some not included. Of 65,000 or so clones in the sample, approximately 84% were seen once. The chain recombines TRBV10-3 with TRBJ1-5; 7 nucleotides match TRBD1. Here the sequenced sample was CD4+ or CD8+ T cells sorted from blood, taken in a trial of the OX40 agonist ivuxolimab. This clonotype was obtained from an adult with an advanced solid tumor such as melanoma, head and neck, liver or kidney cancer. DNA of the CDR3: TGTGCCACCAGGGGGAACACTAGCAATCAGCCCCAGCATTTT. Residues: CATRGNTSNQPQHF.